Shown below are 6 T cell receptor beta chains from a single sample sequenced in a study of T-cell reconstitution after alpha-beta-depleted transplantation in children. Unique molecular identifiers featured in how the TCRbeta library was prepared. TCRdb re-analysed the PCR reads in MiXCR, keeping a single row per CDR3 protein. The sample has some 590,000 distinct CDR3 sequences; about 10% are singletons. This sample comprised PBMCs from the stem cell graft donor, obtained from the stem cell graft. The receptors stem from a human donor who donated a stem cell graft to a child with acute myeloid leukemia.

J is TRBJ1-5 and V is TRBV6-1, with D tentatively TRBD1 (5 bases). The V gene's germline CDR1 is MNHNS and CDR2 SASEGT. The CDR3 is made up of 12 amino acids. The ends were cut back, 11 bases at V and 3 bases at J, with 11 bases in the middle. The CDR3 DNA reads as TGTGCCTATAAAGGGGTCAATCAGCCCCAGCATTTT. Amino acids: CAYKGVNQPQHF.

J is TRBJ2-1 and V is TRBV5-1; 13 bases are shared with TRBD2. The CDR3 spans 15 residues. Trimming cost V 4 bases and J 8 bases; bases outside gene matches: 6. From germline, CDR1 is SGHRS and CDR2 YFSETQ. The CDR3 DNA is TGCGCCAGCAGCATCGGACTAGCGGGAGACTATGAGCAGTTCTTC. It translates to CASSIGLAGDYEQFF.

CDR3 coding DNA: TGTGCCAGCAGCGCCCCCACTAGCGGGAGATGGGTCAATGAGCAGTTCTTC. As protein: CASSAPTSGRWVNEQFF. The chain recombines TRBV7-2 with TRBJ2-1; 11 nucleotides line up with TRBD2. The germline V gene has CDR1 SGHTA and CDR2 FQGNSA. V trimming: 5 bases; J trimming: 6 bases; junction bases outside the gene matches: 12. The CDR3 runs 17 residues.

This clonotype was detected ten times or more. The chain has TRBV24-1 and TRBJ2-1; 13 bases agree with TRBD2. CDR3 length equals 16 residues. In germline, CDR1 is KGHDR, CDR2 SFDVKD. The V and J ends lost 3 bases and 7 bases, in that order; junction bases with no gene match: 5. CDR3 sequence: CATSDELAGGKNEQFF. CDR3 nucleotides: TGTGCCACCAGTGATGAACTAGCGGGAGGGAAGAATGAGCAGTTCTTC.

The chain couples TRBV6-5 to TRBJ2-5, with D perhaps TRBD1 or TRBD2 (5 bases each). Germline V CDR1 and CDR2: MNHEY, SVGAGI. The CDR3 totals 13 residues. Trimming pared 4 bases from V and 7 bases from J, leaving 13 bases between. CDR3 amino acids: CASSSGLASTQYF. CDR3 in DNA: TGTGCCAGCAGTTCGGGGCTAGCATCGACCCAGTACTTC.

In its sample, this clonotype was seen many times. This sequence joins TRBV6-6 and TRBJ2-5; a possible D gene is TRBD1 (6 bases). Trimming removed 5 bases at V and 10 bases at J, with 17 bases between. This CDR3 spans 13 amino acids. Germline CDR1 MNHNY, CDR2 SVGAGI (reference sequence). This CDR3 is CASSTGTNRFQYF. DNA for the CDR3: TGTGCCAGCAGTACCGGGACAAACCGATTCCAGTACTTC.